The present TCR beta chain was sequenced within a study of cytomegalovirus exposure and HLA in healthy donors. The study's findings and limits: Among the sequence variants, a highly shared cluster was likely an artifact of sequencing.

With respect to this clone: Its antigen is currently unknown.

Researchers ran the PCR with 60 Vbeta and 13 Jbeta primers. The protocol was immunoSEQ multiplex PCR, while the TCRdb copy is restricted to in-frame clones and leaves out a portion. The sample yields approximately 110,000 clones, around 80% seen once. Losses at the gene ends were 0 bases for V and 5 bases for J; bases not matched to a gene: 9. Germline-derived CDR1 and CDR2 are SNHLY and FYNNEI. The CDR3 extends over 17 amino acids. The gene calls are TRBV2 and TRBJ2-5; TRBD2 agrees at 10 bases. The TCR sequence derives from a female donor in good health and CMV-seropositive. Sequenced: PBMCs. DNA of the CDR3: TGTGCCAGCAGTGAAGCGACTAGCGGGTTTATTGGGGAGACCCAGTACTTC. Protein: CASSEATSGFIGETQYF.